Listed below are T cell receptor beta chains from one sample, sequenced in a study of blood T cell repertoires in COVID-19. TCRdb keeps only in-frame clones here, not all; method: immunoSEQ multiplex PCR. The sample contains around 160,000 clones, approximately 78% of which appear only once. Sequencing was performed on peripheral blood. These receptors were collected from a human donor in a cohort sampled during active COVID-19. Both conserved end residues are part of each CDR3. D genes are given only for firm matches. Rows may omit the clone size; those that give it use once, few, many or a size class.

d_call	v_call	clone_size	j_call	cdr3_aa	cdr3_nt
.	TRBV7-2	.	TRBJ2-5	CASSSLRGKETQYF	TGTGCCAGCAGCTCCCTCAGGGGAAAAGAGACCCAGTACTTC
.	TRBV19	.	TRBJ1-2	CASSIEWGPSDYGYTF	TGTGCCAGTAGTATAGAGTGGGGGCCCAGCGACTATGGCTACACCTTC
TRBD1	TRBV5-4	.	TRBJ2-3	CASSLWTGLTDTQYF	TGTGCCAGCAGCCTTTGGACAGGCCTCACAGATACGCAGTATTTT
.	TRBV3-1/TRBV3-2	.	TRBJ2-1	CASAGGSYNEQFF	TGTGCCAGCGCCGGGGGTTCCTACAATGAGCAGTTCTTC
TRBD1	TRBV28	.	TRBJ2-3	CASSRTGNMGTDTQYF	TGTGCCAGCAGCCGGACAGGGAATATGGGCACAGATACGCAGTATTTT
.	TRBV30	.	TRBJ2-2	CAWSSHPNTGELFF	TGTGCCTGGAGTTCACACCCGAACACCGGGGAGCTGTTTTTT
.	TRBV30	.	TRBJ2-2	CAWSVKQPTGELFF	TGTGCCTGGAGTGTTAAACAGCCCACCGGGGAGCTGTTTTTT
.	TRBV4-1	.	TRBJ1-5	CASSQTDSINQPQHF	TGCGCCAGCAGCCAGACGGACAGTATAAATCAGCCCCAGCATTTT
TRBD2	TRBV18	.	TRBJ2-7	CASSPLRGGYEQYF	TGTGCCAGCTCACCATTGCGGGGGGGCTACGAGCAGTACTTC
TRBD2	TRBV3-1/TRBV3-2	.	TRBJ2-5	CASSQWAQAGGRETQYF	TGTGCCAGCAGCCAATGGGCCCAAGCGGGAGGTCGGGAGACCCAGTACTTC
.	TRBV27	.	TRBJ2-7	CASSASGVYEQYF	TGTGCCAGCAGCGCCTCGGGGGTGTACGAGCAGTACTTC
.	TRBV21-1	.	TRBJ1-1	CASSKDPPERRDRGPGTEAFF	TGTGCCAGCAGCAAAGACCCGCCAGAAAGGCGGGACAGGGGGCCGGGCACTGAAGCTTTCTTT
.	TRBV6-5	.	TRBJ1-4	CASSRTGGTNEKLFF	TGTGCCAGCAGTCGTACCGGGGGAACTAATGAAAAACTGTTTTTT
TRBD1	TRBV28	.	TRBJ1-4	CASSITLGQGKTNEKLFF	TGTGCCAGCAGTATAACCCTGGGACAGGGAAAAACTAATGAAAAACTGTTTTTT
TRBD2	TRBV6-5	once	TRBJ2-5	CASRQTSGVFATQYF	TGTGCCAGCAGACAGACTAGCGGGGTTTTCGCGACCCAGTACTTC
.	TRBV30	few	TRBJ1-3	CALQVIATIYF	TGTGCCTTACAGGTCATAGCCACCATATATTTT
.	TRBV13	.	TRBJ2-7	CASSLPTTINIREQYF	TGTGCCAGCAGCTTACCAACGACTATAAATATCCGCGAGCAGTACTTC
TRBD1	TRBV19	.	TRBJ2-2	CASEGQGGGELFF	TGTGCCAGTGAGGGACAGGGAGGCGGGGAGCTGTTTTTT
.	TRBV9	.	TRBJ2-1	CASSPNLAGGQSYNEQFF	TGTGCCAGCAGCCCCAACCTAGCCGGCGGGCAATCCTACAATGAGCAGTTCTTC
.	TRBV2	.	TRBJ1-2	CASFPRDSRYGYTF	TGTGCCAGCTTTCCTCGGGACTCTCGATATGGCTACACCTTC
.	TRBV24-1	.	TRBJ2-3	CATSDLRDWHTDTQYF	TGTGCCACCAGTGATTTGCGGGACTGGCACACAGATACGCAGTATTTT
TRBD1	TRBV19	.	TRBJ2-5	CASSRQGAEETQYF	TGTGCCAGTAGTCGACAGGGGGCGGAGGAGACCCAGTACTTC
TRBD1	TRBV27	.	TRBJ2-7	CASRPRQGALGEQYF	TGTGCCAGCAGGCCTCGACAGGGGGCCCTTGGGGAGCAGTACTTC
.	TRBV19	once	TRBJ2-7	CASSESSGSSYEQYF	TGTGCCAGTAGTGAGAGTAGCGGCTCATCCTACGAGCAGTACTTC
.	TRBV6-5	.	TRBJ1-5	CASSYTRYSNQPQHF	TGTGCCAGCAGTTACACTCGTTATAGCAATCAGCCCCAGCATTTT
.	TRBV4-3	.	TRBJ1-1	CASSLDGGLGTEAFF	TGCGCCAGCAGCCTTGATGGAGGGCTGGGTACTGAAGCTTTCTTT
.	TRBV7-6	.	TRBJ2-4	CASSHGVGAKNIQYF	TGTGCCAGCAGCCACGGAGTCGGAGCCAAAAACATTCAGTACTTC
TRBD1	TRBV6-5	few	TRBJ2-2	CASIGTGETTGELFF	TGTGCCAGCATTGGGACAGGTGAAACCACCGGGGAGCTGTTTTTT
.	TRBV27	few	TRBJ2-7	CASSLLAGNYEQYF	TGTGCCAGCAGTTTACTGGCGGGGAACTACGAGCAGTACTTC
TRBD1	TRBV9	.	TRBJ1-3	CASSPGQGGWEDTIYF	TGTGCCAGCAGCCCGGGACAGGGAGGCTGGGAGGACACCATATATTTT
.	TRBV4-3	.	TRBJ2-3	CASSQLALADTQYF	TGCGCCAGCAGCCAACTAGCACTCGCAGATACGCAGTATTTT
.	TRBV7-8	.	TRBJ1-5	CASSLARGGGQPQHF	TGTGCCAGCAGCTTAGCGAGGGGGGGCGGTCAGCCCCAGCATTTT
TRBD1	TRBV19	few	TRBJ2-7	CASSFPGQGSYEQYF	TGTGCCAGTAGCTTTCCGGGACAGGGATCCTACGAGCAGTACTTC
TRBD1	TRBV11-2	.	TRBJ1-1	CASSIGRQGASEAFF	TGTGCCAGCAGCATCGGACGACAGGGGGCGTCTGAAGCTTTCTTT
.	TRBV7-2	.	TRBJ1-1	CASSYQPGQNTEAFF	TGTGCCAGCAGCTATCAGCCGGGACAGAACACTGAAGCTTTCTTT
TRBD2	TRBV5-1	.	TRBJ2-1	CASSFGVAGPYNEQFF	TGCGCCAGCAGCTTCGGAGTAGCGGGACCTTACAATGAGCAGTTCTTC
.	TRBV5-6	.	TRBJ2-4	CASSLFGVSDYKNIQYF	TGTGCCAGCAGCTTGTTTGGTGTCAGTGACTACAAAAACATTCAGTACTTC
.	TRBV18	.	TRBJ1-1	CASSLKNTEAFF	TGTGCCAGCTCACTCAAGAACACTGAAGCTTTCTTT
.	TRBV6-5	.	TRBJ1-1	CASSYSGRDNTEAFF	TGTGCCAGCAGTTACTCGGGCAGGGATAACACTGAAGCTTTCTTT
.	TRBV11-2	.	TRBJ1-1	CASSLVEGLGEEAEAFF	TGTGCCAGCAGCTTAGTAGAGGGGCTTGGGGAGGAGGCTGAAGCTTTCTTT
.	TRBV6-5	.	TRBJ1-6	CGGAKNRNSPLHF	TGCGGGGGGGCGAAAAATCGTAATTCACCCCTCCACTTT
.	TRBV27	once	TRBJ1-1	CASSSSQTGSLWTEAFF	TGTGCCAGCAGTTCGAGCCAAACAGGGTCTCTATGGACTGAAGCTTTCTTT
.	TRBV6-6	few	TRBJ2-6	CASSNTGRGGANVLTF	TGTGCCAGCAGCAACACAGGGAGGGGTGGGGCCAACGTCCTGACTTTC
.	TRBV5-1	.	TRBJ1-2	CASSPDRPQAYGYTF	TGCGCCAGCAGCCCCGACCGACCCCAGGCCTATGGCTACACCTTC
.	TRBV11-2	.	TRBJ2-3	CASRRTGTDTQYF	TGTGCCAGCAGACGGACAGGCACAGATACGCAGTATTTT
TRBD1	TRBV28	.	TRBJ2-5	CASSFPTGGGETQYF	TGTGCCAGCAGTTTCCCGACAGGGGGCGGGGAGACCCAGTACTTC
.	TRBV28	.	TRBJ1-4	CASSLSPGVNEKLFF	TGTGCCAGCAGTTTGTCACCAGGGGTTAATGAAAAACTGTTTTTT
.	TRBV11-2	.	TRBJ2-2	CASSKTGSNTGELFF	TGTGCCAGCAGCAAAACAGGGTCGAACACCGGGGAGCTGTTTTTT